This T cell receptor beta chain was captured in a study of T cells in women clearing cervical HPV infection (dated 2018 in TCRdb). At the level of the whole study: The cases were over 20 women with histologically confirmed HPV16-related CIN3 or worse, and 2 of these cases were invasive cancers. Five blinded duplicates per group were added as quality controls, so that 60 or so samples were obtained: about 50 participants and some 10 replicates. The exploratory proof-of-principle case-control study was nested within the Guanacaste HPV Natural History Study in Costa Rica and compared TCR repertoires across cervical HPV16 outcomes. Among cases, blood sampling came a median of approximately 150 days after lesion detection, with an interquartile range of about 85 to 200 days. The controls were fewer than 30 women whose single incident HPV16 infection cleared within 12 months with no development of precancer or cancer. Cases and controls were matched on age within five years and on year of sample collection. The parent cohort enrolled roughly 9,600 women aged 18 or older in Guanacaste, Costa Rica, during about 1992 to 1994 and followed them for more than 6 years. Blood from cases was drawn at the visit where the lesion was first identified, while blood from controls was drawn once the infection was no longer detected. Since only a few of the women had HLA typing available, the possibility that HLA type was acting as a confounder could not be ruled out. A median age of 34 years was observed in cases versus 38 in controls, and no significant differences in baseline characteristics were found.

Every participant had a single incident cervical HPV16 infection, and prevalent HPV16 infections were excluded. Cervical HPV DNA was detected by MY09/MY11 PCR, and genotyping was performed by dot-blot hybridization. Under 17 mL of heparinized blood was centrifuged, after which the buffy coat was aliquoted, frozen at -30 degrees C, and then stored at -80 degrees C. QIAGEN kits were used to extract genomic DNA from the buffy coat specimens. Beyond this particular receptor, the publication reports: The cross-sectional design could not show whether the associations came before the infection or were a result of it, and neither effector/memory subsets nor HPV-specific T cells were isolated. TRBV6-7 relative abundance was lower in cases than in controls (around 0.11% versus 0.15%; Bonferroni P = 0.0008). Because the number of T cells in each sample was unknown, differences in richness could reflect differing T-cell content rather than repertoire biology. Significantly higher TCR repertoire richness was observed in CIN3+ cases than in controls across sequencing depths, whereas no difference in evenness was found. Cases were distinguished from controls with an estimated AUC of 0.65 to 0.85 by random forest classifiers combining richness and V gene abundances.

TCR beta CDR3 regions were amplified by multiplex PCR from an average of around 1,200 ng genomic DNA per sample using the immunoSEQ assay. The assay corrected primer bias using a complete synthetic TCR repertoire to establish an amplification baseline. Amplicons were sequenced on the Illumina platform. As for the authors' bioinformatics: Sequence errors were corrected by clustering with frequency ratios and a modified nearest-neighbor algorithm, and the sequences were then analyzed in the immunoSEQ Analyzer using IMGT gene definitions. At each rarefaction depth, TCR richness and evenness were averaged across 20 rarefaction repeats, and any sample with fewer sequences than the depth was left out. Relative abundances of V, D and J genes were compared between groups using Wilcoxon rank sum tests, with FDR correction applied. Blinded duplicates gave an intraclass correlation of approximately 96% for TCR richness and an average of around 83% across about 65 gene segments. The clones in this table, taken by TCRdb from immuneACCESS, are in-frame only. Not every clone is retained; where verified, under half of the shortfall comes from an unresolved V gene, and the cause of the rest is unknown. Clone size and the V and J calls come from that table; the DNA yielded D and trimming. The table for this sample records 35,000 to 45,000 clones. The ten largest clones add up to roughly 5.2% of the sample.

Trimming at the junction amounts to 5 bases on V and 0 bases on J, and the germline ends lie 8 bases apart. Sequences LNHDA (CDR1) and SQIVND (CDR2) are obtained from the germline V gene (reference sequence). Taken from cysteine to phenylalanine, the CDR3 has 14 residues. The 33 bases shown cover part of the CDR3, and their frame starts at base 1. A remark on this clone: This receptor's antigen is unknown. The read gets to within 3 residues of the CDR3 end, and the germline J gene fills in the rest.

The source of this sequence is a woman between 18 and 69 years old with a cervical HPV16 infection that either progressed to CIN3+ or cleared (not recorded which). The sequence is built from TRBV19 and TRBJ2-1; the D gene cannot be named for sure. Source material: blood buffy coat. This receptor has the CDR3 CASSSSDSYNEQFF. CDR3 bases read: TGTGCCAGTAGTTCAAGCGACTCCTACAATGAG.